Presented here are 7 T cell receptor beta chains from one specimen sequenced in a study of T cell clonality in common variable immunodeficiency. The data were produced by immunoSEQ multiplex PCR, yet TCRdb's version contains in-frame clones alone and is incomplete. Listed for the sample are 35,000 or so clones, none seen a single time. Sequenced: peripheral blood mononuclear cells. All receptors come from a person aged 18 to 75 in good health.

The sample holds many counts of this clone. The read finishes 3 residues shy of the CDR3 end, and the germline J gene is used to complete it. V is TRBV30 and J is TRBJ2-5; TRBD1 aligns across 11 bases. V trimming: 7 bases; J trimming: 2 bases; junction bases outside the gene matches: 6. Germline-derived CDR1 and CDR2 are GTSNPN and SVGIG (reference sequence). CDR3 size: 14 residues. The CDR3 spells CALNRDRGQETQYF. The sequenced CDR3 bases are TGTGCCTTAAACCGGGACAGGGGGCAAGAGACC. Full variable domain (rest looked up from reference TRBV30 and TRBJ2-5): SQTIHQWPATLVQPVGSPLSLECTVEGTSNPNLYWYRQAAGRGLQLLFYSVGIGQISSEVPQNLSASRPQDRQFILSSKKLLLSDSGFYLCALNRDRGQETQYFGPGTRLLVL.

This clone was detected many times. The read comes to an end 3 residues before the CDR3 does, leaving the germline J gene to fill in the end. This chain connects TRBV20-1 to TRBJ2-3; 7 nucleotides agree with TRBD2. V shed 4 bases and J 1 base; nucleotides not matched to a gene: 5. The CDR3 consists of 14 residues. From germline, CDR1 is DFQATT and CDR2 SNEGSKA (reference sequence). The sequenced part of the CDR3 DNA is TGCAGTGCTAAAATGGCGGGAGGCACAGATACG. As protein: CSAKMAGGTDT. The entire CDR3 sequence reads CSAKMAGGTDTQYF.

This clone was recorded many times. The read ends 3 residues before the CDR3 terminus; that terminus is restored from the germline J gene. The chain combines TRBV6-1 with TRBJ1-6; a weak D match, TRBD1 (5 bases). CDR1 and CDR2 from the germline V gene are MNHNS and SASEGT. CDR3 size: 15 residues. CDR3 protein: CASSDIQARRRTLHF. The covered CDR3 bases are TGTGCCAGCAGTGATATACAGGCCCGCCGGAGGACC.

This clone was detected ten times or more. CDR3 DNA (partial): TGTGCCAGCAGCTTGGCCGGGACTACCTACGAG. It encodes CASSLAGTTYE. The CDR3 in its entirety is CASSLAGTTYEQYF. The chain combines TRBV5-5 with TRBJ2-7; TRBD2 matches at 7 bases. The CDR3 is cut off 3 residues early in the read; its end comes from the germline J gene. With V trimmed by 0 bases and J by 2 bases, 2 bases remained unmatched. Per germline, CDR1 SGHKS and CDR2 YYEKEE (reference sequence). The CDR3 has 14 amino acids. Full variable domain (remainder filled in from reference TRBV5-5 and TRBJ2-7): DAGVTQSPTHLIKTRGQQVTLRCSPISGHKSVSWYQQVLGQGPQFIFQYYEKEERGRGNFPDRFSARQFPNYSSELNVNALLLGDSALYLCASSLAGTTYEQYFGPGTRLTVT.

This clone was counted at least ten times. The DNA ends 3 residues before the CDR3 does, and the rest of the CDR3 is filled in from the germline J gene. This chain links TRBV20-1 with TRBJ2-7; 12 bases line up with TRBD2. Unmatched junction bases numbered 3, after V lost 0 bases and J lost 3 bases. The CDR3 runs 15 residues. The V gene's germline CDR1 is DFQATT and CDR2 SNEGSKA (reference sequence). The CDR3 spells CSARDLLAGGYEQYF. CDR3 DNA (partial): TGCAGTGCTAGAGACTTACTAGCGGGAGGCTACGAG.

This clone was recorded many times. The read terminates 3 residues before the CDR3 end, so the remaining end is supplied by the germline J gene. The rearrangement uses TRBV20-1 and TRBJ2-5, with D possibly matching TRBD2 (6 bases). This CDR3 is 14 amino acids long. CDR1 is DFQATT, CDR2 SNEGSKA, per germline (reference sequence). Trimming shortened V by 5 bases and J by 1 base, and 14 bases separated the two germline ends. CDR3 DNA, as far as it was read: TGCAGTGCTTCAGGTTTGGGGGGCCAAGAGACC. It yields the protein CSASGLGGQET. From start to end, the CDR3 is CSASGLGGQETQYF.

This clone occurred many times. The observed sequence ends 3 residues before the CDR3 terminus, with the missing tail filled in from the germline J gene. The chain has TRBV5-5 and TRBJ2-5; perhaps TRBD2 as D (6 bases). The CDR3 runs to 14 residues. Trimming pared 3 bases from V and 2 bases from J, leaving 11 bases between. Germline-derived CDR1 and CDR2 are SGHKS and YYEKEE (reference sequence). This CDR3 reads CASSSGTQQETQYF. The CDR3 DNA, read in part, is TGTGCCAGCAGCTCCGGGACTCAACAAGAGACC.